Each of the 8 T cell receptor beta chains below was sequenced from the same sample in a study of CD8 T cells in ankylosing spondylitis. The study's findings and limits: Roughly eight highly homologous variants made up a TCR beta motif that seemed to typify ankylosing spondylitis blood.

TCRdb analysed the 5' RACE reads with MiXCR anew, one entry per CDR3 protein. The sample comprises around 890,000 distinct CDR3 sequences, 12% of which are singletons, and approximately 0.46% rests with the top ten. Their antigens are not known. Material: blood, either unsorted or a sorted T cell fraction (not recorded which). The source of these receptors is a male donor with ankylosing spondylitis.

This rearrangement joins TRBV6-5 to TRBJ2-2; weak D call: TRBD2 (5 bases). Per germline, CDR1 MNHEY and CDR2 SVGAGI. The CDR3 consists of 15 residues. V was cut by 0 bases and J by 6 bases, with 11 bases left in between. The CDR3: CASSYSGRGAGELFF. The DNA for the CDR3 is TGTGCCAGCAGTTACTCGGGCCGGGGAGCCGGGGAGCTGTTTTTT.

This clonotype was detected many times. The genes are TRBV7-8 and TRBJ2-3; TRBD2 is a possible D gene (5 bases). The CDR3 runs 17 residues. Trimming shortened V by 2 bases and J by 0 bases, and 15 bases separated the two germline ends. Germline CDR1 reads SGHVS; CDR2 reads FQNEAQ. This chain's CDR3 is CASSLRRLRTSTDTQYF. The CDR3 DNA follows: TGTGCCAGCAGCTTAAGGCGCCTGCGGACTAGCACAGATACGCAGTATTTT. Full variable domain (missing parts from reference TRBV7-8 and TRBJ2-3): GAGVSQSPRYKVAKRGQDVALRCDPISGHVSLFWYQQALGQGPEFLTYFQNEAQLDKSGLPSDRFFAERPEGSVSTLKIQRTQQEDSAVYLCASSLRRLRTSTDTQYFGPGTRLTVL.

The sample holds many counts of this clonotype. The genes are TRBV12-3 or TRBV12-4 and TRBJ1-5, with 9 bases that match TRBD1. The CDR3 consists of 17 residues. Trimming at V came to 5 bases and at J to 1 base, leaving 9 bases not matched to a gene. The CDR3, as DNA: TGTGCCAGCAGTCGCGACAGGGGGGAAGGAAGCAATCAGCCCCAGCATTTT. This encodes CASSRDRGEGSNQPQHF.

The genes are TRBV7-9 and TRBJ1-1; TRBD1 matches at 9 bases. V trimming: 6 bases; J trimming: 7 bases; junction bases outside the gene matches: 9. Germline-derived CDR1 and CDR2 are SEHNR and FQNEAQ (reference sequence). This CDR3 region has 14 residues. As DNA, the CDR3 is TGTGCCAGCAGTCCTTGGACAGGGGTCGGTGAAGCTTTCTTT. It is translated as CASSPWTGVGEAFF.

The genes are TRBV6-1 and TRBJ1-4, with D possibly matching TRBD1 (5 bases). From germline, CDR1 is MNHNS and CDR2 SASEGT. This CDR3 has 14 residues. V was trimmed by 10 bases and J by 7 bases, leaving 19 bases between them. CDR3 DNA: TGTGCCACCGGGGGAAGGACATCAAGTGAAAAACTGTTTTTT. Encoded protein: CATGGRTSSEKLFF.

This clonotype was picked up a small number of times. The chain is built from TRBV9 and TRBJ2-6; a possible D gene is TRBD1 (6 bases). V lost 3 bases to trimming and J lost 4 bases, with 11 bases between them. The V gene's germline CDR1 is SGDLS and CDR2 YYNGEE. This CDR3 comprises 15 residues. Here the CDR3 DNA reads TGTGCCAGCAGCGCCACAGGGCTGGGGGCCAACGTCCTGACTTTC. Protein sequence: CASSATGLGANVLTF.

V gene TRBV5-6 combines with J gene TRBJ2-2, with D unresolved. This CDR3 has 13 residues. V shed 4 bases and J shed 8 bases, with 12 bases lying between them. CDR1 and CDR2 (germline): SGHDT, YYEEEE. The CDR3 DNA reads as TGTGCCAGCAGCAGGGAACCCCGGGGGGAGCTGTTTTTT. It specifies CASSREPRGELFF.

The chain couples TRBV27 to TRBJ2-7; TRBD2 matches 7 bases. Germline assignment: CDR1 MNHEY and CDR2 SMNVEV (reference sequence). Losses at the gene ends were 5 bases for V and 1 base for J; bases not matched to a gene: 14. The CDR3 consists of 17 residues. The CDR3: CASSPSMGAGYSYEQYF. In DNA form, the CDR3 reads TGTGCCAGCAGTCCCTCGATGGGAGCGGGGTATTCCTACGAGCAGTACTTC.